A selection of T cell receptor beta chains follows, all from one sample in a study of siplizumab effects on memory and regulatory T cells. Clones were sequenced by immunoSEQ multiplex PCR, and TCRdb holds only the in-frame ones, with some missing. Here the sample spans some 100,000 clones, 93% being singletons. Input material: CD8+ T cells sorted from blood. The origin of the receptors is a human donor in good health. Each CDR3 is given without its conserved first and last residue. The D gene is left open where the match is weak.

v_gene: TRBV7-2
j_gene: TRBJ2-3
d_gene: TRBD2
len: 14
CDR3aa: ASTAGLAGGTDTQY

v_gene: TRBV7-2
j_gene: TRBJ1-1
d_gene: -
len: 11
CDR3aa: ASSSLMNTEAF

v_gene: TRBV11-1
j_gene: TRBJ1-6
d_gene: TRBD1
len: 14
CDR3aa: ASSPKGTGKMSPLH

v_gene: TRBV5-1
j_gene: TRBJ2-6
d_gene: -
len: 13
CDR3aa: ASSLLGSGANVLT

v_gene: TRBV14
j_gene: TRBJ1-1
d_gene: TRBD1
len: 12
CDR3aa: ASSQQQGRTEAF

v_gene: TRBV27
j_gene: TRBJ2-1
d_gene: TRBD1
len: 13
CDR3aa: ASSIGGNSYNEQF

v_gene: TRBV11-1
j_gene: TRBJ1-1
d_gene: -
len: 11
CDR3aa: ASSRTGNTEAF

v_gene: TRBV2
j_gene: TRBJ1-2
d_gene: TRBD1
len: 12
CDR3aa: ASFSGQRNYGYT

v_gene: TRBV7-2
j_gene: TRBJ2-7
d_gene: TRBD2
len: 15
CDR3aa: ASSLARGGGLSYEQY

v_gene: TRBV28
j_gene: TRBJ2-7
d_gene: -
len: 13
CDR3aa: ASSLGAGPTYEQY

v_gene: TRBV6-1
j_gene: TRBJ2-7
d_gene: -
len: 13
CDR3aa: ASSEEAPGPYEQY

v_gene: TRBV7-9
j_gene: TRBJ2-7
d_gene: TRBD2
len: 12
CDR3aa: ASSSGTITYEQY

v_gene: TRBV27
j_gene: TRBJ2-1
d_gene: TRBD2
len: 13
CDR3aa: ASSYGTRGDNEQF

v_gene: TRBV7-8
j_gene: TRBJ2-3
d_gene: -
len: 15
CDR3aa: ASSLASAGRSTDTQY

v_gene: TRBV4-1
j_gene: TRBJ2-7
d_gene: TRBD2
len: 14
CDR3aa: ASSHPTSGSSYEQY

v_gene: TRBV5-1
j_gene: TRBJ2-7
d_gene: TRBD1
len: 9
CDR3aa: ASSSPGQVR

v_gene: TRBV4-2
j_gene: TRBJ1-2
d_gene: -
len: 15
CDR3aa: ASSQDEGGTDFYGYT

v_gene: TRBV5-1
j_gene: TRBJ1-2
d_gene: TRBD1
len: 13
CDR3aa: ASSLSAGDSYGYT

v_gene: TRBV6-1
j_gene: TRBJ2-7
d_gene: TRBD1
len: 14
CDR3aa: ASSEARTGLSYEQY

v_gene: TRBV27
j_gene: TRBJ2-3
d_gene: -
len: 14
CDR3aa: ASRKNIRGLTDTQY

v_gene: TRBV19
j_gene: TRBJ1-1
d_gene: -
len: 12
CDR3aa: ASRPGGMNTEAF

v_gene: TRBV5-4
j_gene: TRBJ2-7
d_gene: -
len: 13
CDR3aa: ASSEGHRNLYEQY

v_gene: TRBV6-5
j_gene: TRBJ2-4
d_gene: TRBD2
len: 14
CDR3aa: ASSYTSGAAKNIQY

v_gene: TRBV9
j_gene: TRBJ1-2
d_gene: -
len: 10
CDR3aa: ASSVGGFGYT

v_gene: TRBV30
j_gene: TRBJ2-5
d_gene: TRBD2
len: 13
CDR3aa: AWSVLSGGQETQY

v_gene: TRBV6-6
j_gene: TRBJ2-1
d_gene: -
len: 14
CDR3aa: ASSPGTHPPGNEQF

v_gene: TRBV6-5
j_gene: TRBJ2-5
d_gene: -
len: 10
CDR3aa: ASSSGTQGQY

v_gene: TRBV18
j_gene: TRBJ2-1
d_gene: TRBD1
len: 17
CDR3aa: ASSPPPGGPGQGWNEQF

v_gene: TRBV9
j_gene: TRBJ1-2
d_gene: -
len: 11
CDR3aa: ASSVAEDYGYT

v_gene: TRBV7-8
j_gene: TRBJ2-3
d_gene: -
len: 13
CDR3aa: ASSKYRESTDTQY

v_gene: TRBV10-3
j_gene: -
d_gene: -
len: 11
CDR3aa: AIRDSTLYEQY

v_gene: TRBV19
j_gene: TRBJ1-1
d_gene: -
len: 11
CDR3aa: ASSMVGPTEAF

v_gene: TRBV25-1
j_gene: TRBJ2-5
d_gene: -
len: 10
CDR3aa: ASSEYLETQY

v_gene: TRBV6-5
j_gene: TRBJ1-5
d_gene: -
len: 10
CDR3aa: ASSYPGQPQH

v_gene: TRBV29-1
j_gene: TRBJ2-2
d_gene: -
len: 14
CDR3aa: SVEAWTEGNTGELF

v_gene: TRBV19
j_gene: TRBJ2-3
d_gene: -
len: 12
CDR3aa: ATTNQPGTDTQY

v_gene: TRBV30
j_gene: TRBJ2-7
d_gene: TRBD1
len: 12
CDR3aa: AWSWGRGYNEQY

v_gene: TRBV4-2
j_gene: TRBJ1-2
d_gene: -
len: 12
CDR3aa: ASSPMRGGYGYT

v_gene: TRBV5-1
j_gene: TRBJ2-2
d_gene: -
len: 15
CDR3aa: ASSLWGVGFNTGELF

v_gene: TRBV7-9
j_gene: TRBJ2-7
d_gene: TRBD1
len: 12
CDR3aa: ASSGQGGPYEQY

v_gene: TRBV5-8
j_gene: TRBJ1-1
d_gene: -
len: 11
CDR3aa: ASSLTVNTEAF